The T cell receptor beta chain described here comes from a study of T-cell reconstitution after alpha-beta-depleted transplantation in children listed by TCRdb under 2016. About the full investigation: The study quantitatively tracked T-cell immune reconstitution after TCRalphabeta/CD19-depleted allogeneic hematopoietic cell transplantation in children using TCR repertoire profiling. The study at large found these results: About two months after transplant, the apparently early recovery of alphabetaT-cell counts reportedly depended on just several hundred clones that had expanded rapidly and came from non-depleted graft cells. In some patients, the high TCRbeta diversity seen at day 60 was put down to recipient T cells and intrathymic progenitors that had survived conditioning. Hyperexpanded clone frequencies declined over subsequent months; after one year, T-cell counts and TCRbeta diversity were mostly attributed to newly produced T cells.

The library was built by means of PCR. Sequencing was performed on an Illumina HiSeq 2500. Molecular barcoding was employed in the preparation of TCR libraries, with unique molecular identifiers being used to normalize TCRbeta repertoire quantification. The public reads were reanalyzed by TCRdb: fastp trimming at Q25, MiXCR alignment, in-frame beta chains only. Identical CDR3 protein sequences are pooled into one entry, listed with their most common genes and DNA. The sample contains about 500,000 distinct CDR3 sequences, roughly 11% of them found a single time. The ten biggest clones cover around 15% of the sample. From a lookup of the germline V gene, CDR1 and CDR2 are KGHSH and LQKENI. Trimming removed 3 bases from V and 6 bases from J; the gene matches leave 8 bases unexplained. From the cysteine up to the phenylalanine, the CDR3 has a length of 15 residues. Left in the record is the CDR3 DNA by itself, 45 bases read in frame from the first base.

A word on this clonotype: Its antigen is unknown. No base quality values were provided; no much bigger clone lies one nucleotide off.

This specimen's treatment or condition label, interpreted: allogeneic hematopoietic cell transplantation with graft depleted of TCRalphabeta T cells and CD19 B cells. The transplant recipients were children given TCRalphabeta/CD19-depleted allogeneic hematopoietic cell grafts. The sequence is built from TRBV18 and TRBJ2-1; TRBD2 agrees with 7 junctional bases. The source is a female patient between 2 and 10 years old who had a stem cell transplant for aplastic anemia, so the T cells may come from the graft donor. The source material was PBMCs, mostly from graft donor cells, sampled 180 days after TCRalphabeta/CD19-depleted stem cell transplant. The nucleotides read TGTGCCAGCTCACCTGGCCTAGCGGAAATCAATGAGCAGTTCTTC. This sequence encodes CASSPGLAEINEQFF.